This is a list of T cell receptor beta chains from one sample in a study of T-cell memory formation after mild COVID-19. MiXCR was run by TCRdb on the 5' RACE reads, yielding one entry per CDR3 protein. The sample holds about 290,000 distinct CDR3 sequences, about 16% seen once. Sequences were obtained from PBMCs or a T cell subset sorted from them (not recorded which). Receptor source: a man aged 18 to 35 who had mild COVID-19 (a few samples of this study predate the infection). Cell type and time point are not known. CDR3s include the opening cysteine and the closing phenylalanine or tryptophan. A D gene is named only where the DNA matches it firmly. Size is stated for part of the rows, as once, few or many counts, or as a class when the clone is expanded.

v_gene: TRBV7-6; d_gene: .; abundance: .; j_gene: TRBJ2-3; CDR3aa: CASSTDRGGIPTDTQYF; CDR3nt: TGTGCCAGCAGCACCGACCGTGGGGGGATCCCCACAGATACGCAGTATTTT
v_gene: TRBV29-1; d_gene: .; abundance: few; j_gene: TRBJ2-1; CDR3aa: CSVEGGGVVYNEQFF; CDR3nt: TGCAGCGTTGAAGGTGGGGGAGTCGTCTACAATGAGCAGTTCTTC
v_gene: TRBV5-1; d_gene: .; abundance: .; j_gene: TRBJ2-4; CDR3aa: CASMVDHRPNSKNIQYF; CDR3nt: TGCGCCAGCATGGTTGACCATCGTCCCAACTCCAAAAACATTCAGTACTTC
v_gene: TRBV12-3/TRBV12-4; d_gene: TRBD2; abundance: .; j_gene: TRBJ2-2; CDR3aa: CASRASGGNTGELFF; CDR3nt: TGTGCCAGCAGAGCTAGCGGAGGAAACACCGGGGAGCTGTTTTTT
v_gene: TRBV7-9; d_gene: .; abundance: many; j_gene: TRBJ2-3; CDR3aa: CASSSPGGDTQYF; CDR3nt: TGTGCCAGCAGCTCCCCAGGCGGGGATACGCAGTATTTT
v_gene: TRBV30; d_gene: .; abundance: few; j_gene: TRBJ2-2; CDR3aa: CAWSGGAELFF; CDR3nt: TGTGCCTGGAGTGGCGGAGCAGAGCTGTTTTTT
v_gene: TRBV7-2; d_gene: .; abundance: .; j_gene: TRBJ2-3; CDR3aa: CASSSTLASTDTQYF; CDR3nt: TGTGCCAGCAGCTCCACACTTGCTAGCACAGATACGCAGTATTTT
v_gene: TRBV27; d_gene: .; abundance: .; j_gene: TRBJ2-1; CDR3aa: CASSLFQAGVHEQFF; CDR3nt: TGTGCCAGCAGTTTATTCCAGGCCGGTGTCCATGAGCAGTTCTTC
v_gene: TRBV28; d_gene: .; abundance: few; j_gene: TRBJ1-5; CDR3aa: CASSYPPGPQHF; CDR3nt: TGTGCCAGCAGCTACCCCCCCGGGCCCCAGCATTTT
v_gene: TRBV6-2/TRBV6-3; d_gene: .; abundance: few; j_gene: TRBJ2-3; CDR3aa: CASSPKSTDTQYF; CDR3nt: TGTGCCAGCAGCCCGAAGAGCACAGATACGCAGTATTTT
v_gene: TRBV4-3; d_gene: .; abundance: few; j_gene: TRBJ1-4; CDR3aa: CASSQDRISGVQEKLFF; CDR3nt: TGCGCCAGCAGCCAAGATCGTATCTCGGGGGTTCAGGAAAAACTGTTTTTT
v_gene: TRBV7-2; d_gene: .; abundance: .; j_gene: TRBJ1-3; CDR3aa: CASSWGQVYSGNTIYF; CDR3nt: TGTGCCAGCAGCTGGGGGCAGGTGTACTCTGGAAACACCATATATTTT
v_gene: TRBV7-6; d_gene: TRBD2; abundance: few; j_gene: TRBJ2-6; CDR3aa: CASSLEAGSGANVLTF; CDR3nt: TGTGCCAGCAGCTTAGAAGCGGGATCTGGGGCCAACGTCCTGACTTTC
v_gene: TRBV11-2; d_gene: TRBD2; abundance: .; j_gene: TRBJ2-5; CDR3aa: CASSLEASGGTYQETQYF; CDR3nt: TGTGCCAGCAGCTTAGAGGCCTCGGGGGGGACGTACCAAGAGACCCAGTACTTC
v_gene: TRBV4-3; d_gene: TRBD1; abundance: .; j_gene: TRBJ1-1; CDR3aa: CASSQDWTGVTEAFF; CDR3nt: TGCGCCAGCAGCCAAGATTGGACAGGGGTCACTGAAGCTTTCTTT
v_gene: TRBV24-1; d_gene: TRBD2; abundance: few; j_gene: TRBJ2-1; CDR3aa: CATSDTGGAGGPRNEQFF; CDR3nt: TGTGCCACCAGTGACACTGGGGGAGCGGGGGGGCCGCGCAATGAGCAGTTCTTC
v_gene: TRBV5-1; d_gene: .; abundance: .; j_gene: TRBJ2-7; CDR3aa: CASSLPSYEQYF; CDR3nt: TGCGCCAGCAGCTTACCAAGCTACGAGCAGTACTTC
v_gene: TRBV20-1; d_gene: .; abundance: .; j_gene: TRBJ2-7; CDR3aa: CSAPQPGPPSSEQYF; CDR3nt: TGCAGTGCTCCACAGCCGGGACCGCCTTCGAGCGAGCAGTACTTC
v_gene: TRBV20-1; d_gene: TRBD2; abundance: .; j_gene: TRBJ2-1; CDR3aa: CSASLGGGGANNEQFF; CDR3nt: TGCAGTGCTTCACTTGGGGGCGGGGGGGCCAATAATGAGCAGTTCTTC
v_gene: TRBV7-2; d_gene: .; abundance: .; j_gene: TRBJ1-2; CDR3aa: CASSFQTYGYTF; CDR3nt: TGTGCCAGCAGCTTCCAGACCTATGGCTACACCTTC
v_gene: TRBV5-1; d_gene: .; abundance: .; j_gene: TRBJ1-2; CDR3aa: CASSLTDSYGYTF; CDR3nt: TGCGCCAGCAGCTTGACGGACAGCTATGGCTACACCTTC
v_gene: TRBV5-1; d_gene: .; abundance: .; j_gene: TRBJ1-1; CDR3aa: CASSSLREGTEAFF; CDR3nt: TGCGCCAGCAGCTCCCTTCGGGAGGGCACTGAAGCTTTCTTT
v_gene: TRBV7-2; d_gene: .; abundance: few; j_gene: TRBJ1-4; CDR3aa: CASSHGQQGEKLFF; CDR3nt: TGTGCCAGCAGCCACGGCCAGCAGGGGGAAAAACTGTTTTTT
v_gene: TRBV6-5; d_gene: .; abundance: few; j_gene: TRBJ2-3; CDR3aa: CASSAWQGVVDTQYF; CDR3nt: TGTGCCAGCAGCGCTTGGCAGGGTGTGGTAGATACGCAGTATTTT
v_gene: TRBV6-2/TRBV6-3; d_gene: TRBD1; abundance: few; j_gene: TRBJ2-7; CDR3aa: CASSYSTGTGDYEQYF; CDR3nt: TGTGCCAGCAGTTACTCGACCGGGACAGGGGACTACGAGCAGTACTTC
v_gene: TRBV15; d_gene: .; abundance: .; j_gene: TRBJ2-5; CDR3aa: CATSRDWRETQYF; CDR3nt: TGTGCCACCAGCAGAGATTGGAGGGAGACCCAGTACTTC
v_gene: TRBV5-6; d_gene: .; abundance: few; j_gene: TRBJ1-2; CDR3aa: CASSPGEGYTF; CDR3nt: TGTGCCAGCAGCCCCGGAGAGGGCTACACCTTC
v_gene: TRBV6-6; d_gene: TRBD1; abundance: .; j_gene: TRBJ2-7; CDR3aa: CAGDRGSREQYF; CDR3nt: TGTGCCGGGGACAGGGGATCTCGCGAGCAGTACTTC
v_gene: TRBV19; d_gene: .; abundance: .; j_gene: TRBJ1-1; CDR3aa: CASSGGPFEAFF; CDR3nt: TGTGCCAGTAGTGGAGGGCCTTTCGAAGCTTTCTTT
v_gene: TRBV7-6; d_gene: .; abundance: many; j_gene: TRBJ2-5; CDR3aa: CASSLSSGGETQYF; CDR3nt: TGTGCCAGCAGCTTGTCCTCCGGGGGAGAGACCCAGTACTTC
v_gene: TRBV7-3; d_gene: TRBD2; abundance: .; j_gene: TRBJ2-1; CDR3aa: CASSDSGVKFF; CDR3nt: TGTGCCAGCAGCGATAGCGGGGTAAAGTTCTTC
v_gene: TRBV4-2; d_gene: TRBD2; abundance: few; j_gene: TRBJ2-2; CDR3aa: CASSPEGLAGIVKNTGELFF; CDR3nt: TGTGCCAGCAGCCCAGAAGGACTAGCGGGGATCGTTAAGAACACCGGGGAGCTGTTTTTT
v_gene: TRBV28; d_gene: .; abundance: .; j_gene: TRBJ1-1; CDR3aa: CASLGAGENTEAFF; CDR3nt: TGTGCCAGCCTCGGGGCAGGAGAGAACACTGAAGCTTTCTTT
v_gene: TRBV5-1; d_gene: .; abundance: .; j_gene: TRBJ1-3; CDR3aa: CASSLGSGAGNTIYF; CDR3nt: TGCGCCAGCAGCTTGGGATCCGGGGCTGGAAACACCATATATTTT
v_gene: TRBV20-1; d_gene: .; abundance: .; j_gene: TRBJ2-5; CDR3aa: CSARDGGGAGETQYF; CDR3nt: TGCAGTGCTAGAGATGGAGGGGGGGCCGGTGAGACCCAGTACTTC
v_gene: TRBV7-2; d_gene: TRBD2; abundance: many; j_gene: TRBJ2-3; CDR3aa: CASSPPLWTSVGTDTQYF; CDR3nt: TGTGCCAGCAGCCCCCCATTGTGGACTAGCGTTGGAACAGATACGCAGTATTTT
v_gene: TRBV4-1; d_gene: TRBD1; abundance: few; j_gene: TRBJ2-7; CDR3aa: CASSQQDRERDEQYF; CDR3nt: TGCGCCAGCAGCCAACAGGACAGGGAACGGGACGAGCAGTACTTC
v_gene: TRBV5-5; d_gene: TRBD1; abundance: .; j_gene: TRBJ2-7; CDR3aa: CASSPDRGGGLSYEQYF; CDR3nt: TGTGCCAGCAGCCCAGACAGGGGTGGTGGCTTGTCCTACGAGCAGTACTTC
v_gene: TRBV3-1; d_gene: TRBD1; abundance: few; j_gene: TRBJ1-6; CDR3aa: CASSQGTGGNSPLHF; CDR3nt: TGTGCCAGCAGCCAAGGGACAGGGGGCAATTCACCCCTCCACTTT
v_gene: TRBV28; d_gene: .; abundance: few; j_gene: TRBJ2-2; CDR3aa: CASLNRFAGELFF; CDR3nt: TGTGCCAGCTTGAACAGGTTCGCCGGGGAGCTGTTTTTT
v_gene: TRBV15; d_gene: .; abundance: .; j_gene: TRBJ1-4; CDR3aa: CATSVPNGEKLFF; CDR3nt: TGTGCCACCAGCGTCCCTAATGGTGAAAAACTGTTTTTT
v_gene: TRBV5-1; d_gene: TRBD1; abundance: .; j_gene: TRBJ2-7; CDR3aa: CASSLAGSGGEQYF; CDR3nt: TGCGCCAGCAGCTTGGCCGGGTCAGGGGGCGAGCAGTACTTC
v_gene: TRBV12-3/TRBV12-4; d_gene: .; abundance: .; j_gene: TRBJ1-5; CDR3aa: CASTFANQPQHF; CDR3nt: TGTGCCAGCACCTTTGCCAATCAGCCCCAGCATTTT
v_gene: TRBV20-1; d_gene: .; abundance: few; j_gene: TRBJ2-4; CDR3aa: CSARPAGDQNIQYF; CDR3nt: TGCAGTGCTCGGCCCGCCGGGGACCAAAACATTCAGTACTTC
v_gene: TRBV29-1; d_gene: TRBD1; abundance: .; j_gene: TRBJ2-2; CDR3aa: CSVDRFPTGPTGELFF; CDR3nt: TGCAGCGTTGACCGTTTTCCGACAGGGCCCACCGGGGAGCTGTTTTTT
v_gene: TRBV6-2/TRBV6-3; d_gene: .; abundance: once; j_gene: TRBJ1-2; CDR3aa: CASSYSILPPGYTF; CDR3nt: TGTGCCAGCAGTTACTCGATATTGCCGCCTGGCTACACCTTC
v_gene: TRBV29-1; d_gene: TRBD1; abundance: .; j_gene: TRBJ1-2; CDR3aa: CSVPEFGQGYGYTF; CDR3nt: TGCAGCGTTCCAGAGTTCGGACAGGGATATGGCTACACCTTC